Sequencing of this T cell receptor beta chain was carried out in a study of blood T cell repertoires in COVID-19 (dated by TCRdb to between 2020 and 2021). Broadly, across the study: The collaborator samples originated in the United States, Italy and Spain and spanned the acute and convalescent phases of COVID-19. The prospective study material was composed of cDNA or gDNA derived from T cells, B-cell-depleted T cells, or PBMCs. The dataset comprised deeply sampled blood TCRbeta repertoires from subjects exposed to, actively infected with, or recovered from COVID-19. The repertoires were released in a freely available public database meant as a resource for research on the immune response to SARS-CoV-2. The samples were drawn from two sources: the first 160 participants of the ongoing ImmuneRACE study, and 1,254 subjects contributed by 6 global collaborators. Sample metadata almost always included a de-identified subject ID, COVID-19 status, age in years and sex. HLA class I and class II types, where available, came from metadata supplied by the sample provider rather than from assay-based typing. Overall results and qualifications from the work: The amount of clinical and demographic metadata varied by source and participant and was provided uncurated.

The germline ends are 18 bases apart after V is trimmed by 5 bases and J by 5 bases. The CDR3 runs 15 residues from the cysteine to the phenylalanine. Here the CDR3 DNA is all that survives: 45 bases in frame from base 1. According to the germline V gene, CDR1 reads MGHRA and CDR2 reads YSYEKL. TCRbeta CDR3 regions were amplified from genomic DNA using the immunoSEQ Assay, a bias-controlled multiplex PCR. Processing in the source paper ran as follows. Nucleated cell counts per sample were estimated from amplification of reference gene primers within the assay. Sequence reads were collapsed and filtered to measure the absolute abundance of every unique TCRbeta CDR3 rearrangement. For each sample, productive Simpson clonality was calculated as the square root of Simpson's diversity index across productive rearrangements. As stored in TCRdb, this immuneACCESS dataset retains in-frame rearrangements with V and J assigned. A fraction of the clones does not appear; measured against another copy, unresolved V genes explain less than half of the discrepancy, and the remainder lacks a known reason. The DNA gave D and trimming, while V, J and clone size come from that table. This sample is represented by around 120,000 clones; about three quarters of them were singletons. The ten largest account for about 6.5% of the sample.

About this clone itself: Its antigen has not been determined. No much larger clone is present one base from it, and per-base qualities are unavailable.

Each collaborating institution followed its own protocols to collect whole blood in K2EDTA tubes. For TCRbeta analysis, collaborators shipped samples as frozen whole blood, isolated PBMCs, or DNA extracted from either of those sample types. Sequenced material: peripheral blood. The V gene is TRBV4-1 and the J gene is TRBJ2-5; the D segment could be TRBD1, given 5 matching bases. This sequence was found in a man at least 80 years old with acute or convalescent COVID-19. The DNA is TGCGCCAGCAGCTTGACAGAATCGCCGTGGGAGACCCAGTACTTC. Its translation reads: CASSLTESPWETQYF.